The T cell receptor (beta chain) under discussion was sequenced for a study of blood T cell repertoires in COVID-19. Overall study: Researchers got acute and convalescent COVID-19 samples from the United States, Italy and Spain. PBMCs, B-cell-depleted T cells, or T cells provided the cDNA or gDNA that made up the material.

The V gene's germline CDR1 is LGHNA and CDR2 YNFKEQ. V lost 0 bases to trimming and J lost 9 bases, with 14 bases between them. This CDR3 has 14 amino acids. Seattle patient enrollment occurred during active infection, with longitudinal follow-up thereafter. Per the authors' pipeline: For nucleated cells, counts were estimated from reference gene primer amplification. Produced via immunoSEQ multiplex PCR; TCRdb's table is partial and in-frame only. The V and J calls and clone size were taken over from that table, and D and trimming were inferred from the DNA. Of 150,000 to 200,000 clones listed, approximately 93% are singletons.

This rearrangement joins TRBV4-2 to TRBJ1-2; D is possibly TRBD1 (6 bases). This receptor was identified in a woman in her sixties or seventies with COVID-19, enrolled during active disease. Sequenced sample: peripheral blood. CDR3 sequence: CASSQERTARRYTF. The CDR3 nucleotides are TGTGCCAGCAGCCAAGAAAGGACAGCCCGTCGCTACACCTTC.